Listed here is a single TCR beta chain. The data derive from a study of blood T cell repertoires in COVID-19. Study at large: Sites across the United States, Italy and Spain contributed samples from acute and convalescent COVID-19. In each case, the material was cDNA or gDNA derived from T cells, B-cell-depleted T cells, or PBMCs.

Measured with immunoSEQ multiplex PCR; TCRdb has only the in-frame clones, and not every one. The repertoire has more than 25,000 clones, approximately 80% of them found once; the top ten carry roughly 14%. The sequencing input was peripheral blood. This clonotype was obtained from a human donor in a cohort sampled during active COVID-19.

CDR3 residues: CSARAGVTYNEQFF. CDR3 sequence (DNA): TGCAGCGCTAGAGCGGGGGTTACCTACAATGAGCAGTTCTTC. The V and J genes are TRBV29-1 and TRBJ2-1; 8 bases align to TRBD2. V was pared by 7 bases and J by 2 bases, with 7 bases of the junction left unmatched. Per the germline V gene, CDR1 is SQVTM and CDR2 is ANQGSEA. The CDR3 consists of 14 residues.